These 3 T cell receptor beta chains came from one sample sequenced in a study of T cell responses to AZD1222 COVID-19 vaccine. Assay: immunoSEQ multiplex PCR; the TCRdb copy retains only in-frame clones and omits some. The profile shows more than 150,000 clones, almost 95% of them singletons. This material consisted of peripheral blood, taken on day 0 of AZD1222 vaccination. Receptors originate from an adult in good health.

This clone was seen just once. This chain uses TRBV5-5 with TRBJ2-5; 11 positions agree with TRBD1. Germline CDR1 reads SGHKS; CDR2 reads YYEKEE (reference sequence). The V segment lost 4 bases and the J segment 0 bases; nucleotides outside the gene matches: 5. The CDR3 runs to 16 residues. The CDR3 DNA follows: TGTGCCAGCAGCCTCGGGACAGGGGGAAACCAAGAGACCCAGTACTTC. Its protein is CASSLGTGGNQETQYF.

This sequence joins TRBV5-4 and TRBJ1-4; D call uncertain. The CDR3 loop spans 15 amino acids. In germline, CDR1 is SGHNT, CDR2 YYREEE (reference sequence). Trimming stripped 4 bases from V and 0 bases from J, with 10 bases between. CDR3 in DNA: TGTGCCAGCAGCCGTGCGGCCTCAACTAATGAAAAACTGTTTTTT. The encoded protein is CASSRAASTNEKLFF.

The chain combines TRBV6-5 with TRBJ2-3, with 9 bases fitting TRBD2. The V gene's germline CDR1 is MNHEY and CDR2 SVGAGI. The CDR3 sequence is 14 residues long. V shed 7 bases and J 5 bases; nucleotides not matched to a gene: 7. As DNA, the CDR3 is TGTGCCAGCAAACTAGCGGGTGGCATAGATACGCAGTATTTT. Its translation is CASKLAGGIDTQYF.